This T cell receptor (beta chain) was sequenced in a study of blood T cell repertoires in COVID-19. The V end was cut by 5 bases, the J end by 0 bases, with 6 bases between. The length of the CDR3 is 13 residues. In germline, CDR1 is SGHRS, CDR2 YFSETQ. Original processing methods: Cell counts per sample came from amplifying reference gene primers. Using immunoSEQ multiplex PCR, the repertoire was profiled, and TCRdb retains in-frame clones only, with some absent. V and J calls and clone size are as listed in that table; D and trimming were resolved from the DNA. The sample includes 26,000 or so clones, roughly 90% of them seen just once.

The chain combines TRBV5-1 with TRBJ2-1; a possible D gene is TRBD2 (6 bases). The source material was peripheral blood. This TCR came from a human donor with active COVID-19. The donor label of this sample is uncertain. CDR3 sequence (DNA): TGCGCCAGCAGGCGGGGCTCCTACAATGAGCAGTTCTTC. This sequence encodes CASRRGSYNEQFF.